The text below deals with one T cell receptor (beta chain). Antigen: not known. This record belongs to a study of T cell responses to AZD1222 COVID-19 vaccine. Study conclusions and caveats: Just a handful of AZD1222 recipients were seropositive at baseline.

Clones were sequenced by immunoSEQ multiplex PCR, and TCRdb holds only the in-frame ones, with some missing. The sample carries 100,000 to 150,000 clones, roughly 90% recorded once. Trimming removed 0 bases from V and 9 bases from J; junction bases left unmatched: 6. Germline V gene sequence: CDR1 SGDLS, CDR2 YYNGEE. The CDR3 is 15 amino acids. The specimen was peripheral blood, collected 28 days after the second AZD1222 dose. The chain links TRBV9 to TRBJ1-6; 7 nucleotides agree with TRBD1. This sequence was found in an adult who received the AZD1222 COVID-19 vaccine. The CDR3 spells CASSVDPGQPSPLHF. CDR3 nucleotide sequence: TGTGCCAGCAGCGTAGATCCGGGACAGCCTTCACCCCTCCACTTT.